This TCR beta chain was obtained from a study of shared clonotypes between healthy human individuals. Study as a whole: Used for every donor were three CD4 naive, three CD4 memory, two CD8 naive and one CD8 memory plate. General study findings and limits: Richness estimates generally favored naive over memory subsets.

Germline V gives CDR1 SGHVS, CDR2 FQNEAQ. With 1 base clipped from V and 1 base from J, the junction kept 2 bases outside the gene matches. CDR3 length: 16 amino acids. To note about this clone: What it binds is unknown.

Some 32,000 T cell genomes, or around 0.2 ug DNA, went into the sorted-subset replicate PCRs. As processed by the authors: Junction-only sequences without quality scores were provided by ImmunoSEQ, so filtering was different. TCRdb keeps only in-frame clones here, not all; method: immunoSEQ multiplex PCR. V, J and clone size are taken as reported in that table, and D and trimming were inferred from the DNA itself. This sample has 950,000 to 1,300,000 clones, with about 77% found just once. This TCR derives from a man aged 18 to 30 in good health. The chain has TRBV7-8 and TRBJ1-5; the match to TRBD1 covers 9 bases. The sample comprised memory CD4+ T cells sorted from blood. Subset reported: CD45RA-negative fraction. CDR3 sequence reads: CASSLGDRESNQPQHF. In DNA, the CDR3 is TGTGCCAGCAGCTTAGGGGACAGGGAAAGCAATCAGCCCCAGCATTTT. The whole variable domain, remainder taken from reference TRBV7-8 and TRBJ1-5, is GAGVSQSPRYKVAKRGQDVALRCDPISGHVSLFWYQQALGQGPEFLTYFQNEAQLDKSGLPSDRFFAERPEGSVSTLKIQRTQQEDSAVYLCASSLGDRESNQPQHFGDGTRLSIL.